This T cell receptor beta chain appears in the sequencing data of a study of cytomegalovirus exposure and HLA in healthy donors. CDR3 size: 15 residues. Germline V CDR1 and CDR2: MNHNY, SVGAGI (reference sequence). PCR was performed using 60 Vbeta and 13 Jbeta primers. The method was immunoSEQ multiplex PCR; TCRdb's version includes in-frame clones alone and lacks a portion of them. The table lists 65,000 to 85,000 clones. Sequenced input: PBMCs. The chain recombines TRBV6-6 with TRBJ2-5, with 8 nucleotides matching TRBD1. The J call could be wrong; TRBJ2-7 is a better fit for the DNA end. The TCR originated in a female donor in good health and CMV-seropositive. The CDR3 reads CASSPFLDRDYEQYF. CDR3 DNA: TGTGCCAGCAGTCCCTTTTTGGACAGGGACTACGAGCAGTACTTC.